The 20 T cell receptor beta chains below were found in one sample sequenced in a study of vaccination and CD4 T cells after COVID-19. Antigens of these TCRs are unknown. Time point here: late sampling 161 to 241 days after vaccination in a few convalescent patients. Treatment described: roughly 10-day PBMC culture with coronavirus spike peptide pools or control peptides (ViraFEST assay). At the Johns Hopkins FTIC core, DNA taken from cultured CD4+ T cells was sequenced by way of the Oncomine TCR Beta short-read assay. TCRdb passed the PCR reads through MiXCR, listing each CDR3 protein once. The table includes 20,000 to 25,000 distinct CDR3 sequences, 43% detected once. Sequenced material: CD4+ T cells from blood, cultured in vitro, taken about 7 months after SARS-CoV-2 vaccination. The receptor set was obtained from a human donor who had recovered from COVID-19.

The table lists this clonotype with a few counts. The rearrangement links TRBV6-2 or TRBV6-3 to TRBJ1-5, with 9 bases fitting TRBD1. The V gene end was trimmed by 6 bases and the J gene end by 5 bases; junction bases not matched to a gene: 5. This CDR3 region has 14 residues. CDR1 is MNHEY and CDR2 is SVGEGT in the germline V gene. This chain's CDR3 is CASRETGGDQPQHF. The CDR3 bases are TGTGCCAGCAGAGAGACAGGGGGGGATCAGCCCCAGCATTTT.

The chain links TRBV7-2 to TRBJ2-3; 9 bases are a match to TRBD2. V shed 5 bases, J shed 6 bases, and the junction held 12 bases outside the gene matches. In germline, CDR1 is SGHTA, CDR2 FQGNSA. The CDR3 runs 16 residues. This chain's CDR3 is CASSAPWGLAGDTQYF. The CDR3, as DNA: TGTGCCAGCAGCGCCCCGTGGGGGCTAGCGGGGGATACGCAGTATTTT.

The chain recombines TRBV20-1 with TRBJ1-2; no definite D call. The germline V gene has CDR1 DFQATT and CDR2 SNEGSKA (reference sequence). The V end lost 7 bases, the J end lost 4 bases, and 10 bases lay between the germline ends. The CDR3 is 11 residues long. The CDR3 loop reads CSGGLPYGYTF. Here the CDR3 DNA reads TGCAGTGGAGGGCTACCCTATGGCTACACCTTC.

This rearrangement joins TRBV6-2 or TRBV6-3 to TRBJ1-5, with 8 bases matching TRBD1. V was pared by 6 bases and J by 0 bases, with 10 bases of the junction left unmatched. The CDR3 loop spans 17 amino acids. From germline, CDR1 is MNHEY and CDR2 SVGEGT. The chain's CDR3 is CASSSIGTGYSNQPQHF. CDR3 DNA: TGTGCCAGCAGCAGCATTGGGACAGGCTATAGCAATCAGCCCCAGCATTTT.

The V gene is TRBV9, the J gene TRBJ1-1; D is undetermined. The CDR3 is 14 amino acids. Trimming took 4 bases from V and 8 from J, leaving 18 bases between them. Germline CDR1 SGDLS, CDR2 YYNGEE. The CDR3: CASSPPGQKGEAFF. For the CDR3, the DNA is TGTGCCAGCAGCCCACCCGGGCAGAAGGGAGAAGCTTTCTTT. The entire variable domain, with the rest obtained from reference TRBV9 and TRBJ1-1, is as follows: DSGVTQTPKHLITATGQRVTLRCSPRSGDLSVYWYQQSLDQGLQFLIQYYNGEERAKGNILERFSAQQFPDLHSELNLSSLELGDSALYFCASSPPGQKGEAFFGQGTRLTVV.

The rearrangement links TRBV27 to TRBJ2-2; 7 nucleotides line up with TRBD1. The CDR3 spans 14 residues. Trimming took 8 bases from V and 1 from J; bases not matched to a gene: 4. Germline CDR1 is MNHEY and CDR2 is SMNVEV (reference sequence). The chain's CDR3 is CASRQGQNTGELFF. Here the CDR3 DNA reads TGTGCCAGCCGACAGGGACAGAACACCGGGGAGCTGTTTTTT.

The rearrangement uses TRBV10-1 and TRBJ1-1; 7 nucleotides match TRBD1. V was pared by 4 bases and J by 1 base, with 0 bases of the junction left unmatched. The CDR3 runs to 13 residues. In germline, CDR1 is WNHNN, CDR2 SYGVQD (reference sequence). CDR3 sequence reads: CASSGQGNTEAFF. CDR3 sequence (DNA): TGCGCCAGCAGTGGACAGGGGAACACTGAAGCTTTCTTT.

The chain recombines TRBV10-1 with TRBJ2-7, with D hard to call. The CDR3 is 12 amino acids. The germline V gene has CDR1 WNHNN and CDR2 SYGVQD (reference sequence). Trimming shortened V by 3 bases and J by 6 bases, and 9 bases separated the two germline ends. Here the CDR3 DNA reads TGCGCCAGCAGTGATCTGTTCTCCGAGCAGTACTTC. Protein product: CASSDLFSEQYF.

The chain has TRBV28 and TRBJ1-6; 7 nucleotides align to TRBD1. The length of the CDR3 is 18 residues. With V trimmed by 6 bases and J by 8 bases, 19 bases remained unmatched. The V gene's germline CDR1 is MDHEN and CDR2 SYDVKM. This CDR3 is CASRLTPTGYPVDSPLHF. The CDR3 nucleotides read TGTGCCAGCAGGCTGACCCCGACAGGGTATCCCGTCGATTCACCCCTCCACTTT.

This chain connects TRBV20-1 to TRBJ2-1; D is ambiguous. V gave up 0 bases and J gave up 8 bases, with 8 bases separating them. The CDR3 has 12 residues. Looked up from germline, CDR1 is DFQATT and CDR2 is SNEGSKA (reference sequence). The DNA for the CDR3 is TGCAGTGCTAGAGATGGTCGCTATGAGCAGTTCTTC. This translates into CSARDGRYEQFF.

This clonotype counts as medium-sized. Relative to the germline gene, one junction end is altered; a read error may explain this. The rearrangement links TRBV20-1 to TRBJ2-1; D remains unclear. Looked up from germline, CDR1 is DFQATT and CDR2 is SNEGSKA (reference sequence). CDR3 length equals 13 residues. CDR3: CSAKQNSDNEQFF. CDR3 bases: TGCAGTGCTAAACAAAACTCCGACAATGAGCAGTTCTTC.

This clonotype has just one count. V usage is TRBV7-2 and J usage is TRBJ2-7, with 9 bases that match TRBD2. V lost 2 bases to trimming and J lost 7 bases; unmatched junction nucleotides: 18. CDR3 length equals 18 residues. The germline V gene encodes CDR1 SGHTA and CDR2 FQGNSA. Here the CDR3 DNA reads TGTGCCAGCAGCTTATTTATATTCGGGGCTAGCGGGACGGGAGAGCAGTACTTC. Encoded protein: CASSLFIFGASGTGEQYF.

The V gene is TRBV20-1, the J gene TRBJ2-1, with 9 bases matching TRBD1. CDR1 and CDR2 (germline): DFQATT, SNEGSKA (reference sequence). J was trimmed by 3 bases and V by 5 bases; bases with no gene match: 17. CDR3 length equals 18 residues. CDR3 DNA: TGCAGTGCTCTGGACAGGGGAAGCGCGGGAGTGGGCTACAATGAGCAGTTCTTC. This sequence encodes CSALDRGSAGVGYNEQFF.

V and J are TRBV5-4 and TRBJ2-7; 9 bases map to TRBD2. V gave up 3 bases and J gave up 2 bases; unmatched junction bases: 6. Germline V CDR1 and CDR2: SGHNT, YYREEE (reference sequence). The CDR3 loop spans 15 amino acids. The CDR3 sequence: CASSWKGLAPYEQYF. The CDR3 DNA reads TGTGCCAGCAGCTGGAAGGGACTAGCCCCCTACGAGCAGTACTTC.

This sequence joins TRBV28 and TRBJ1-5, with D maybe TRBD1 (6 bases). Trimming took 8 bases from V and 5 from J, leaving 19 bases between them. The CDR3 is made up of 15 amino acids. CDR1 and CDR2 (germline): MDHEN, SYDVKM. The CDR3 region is CASERGAGGYQPQHF. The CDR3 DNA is TGTGCCAGCGAGAGGGGGGCTGGGGGATATCAGCCCCAGCATTTT.

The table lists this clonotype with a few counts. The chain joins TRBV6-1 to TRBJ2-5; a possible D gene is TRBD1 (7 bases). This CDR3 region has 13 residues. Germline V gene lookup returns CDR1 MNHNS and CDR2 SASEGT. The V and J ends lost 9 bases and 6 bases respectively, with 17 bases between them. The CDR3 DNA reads TGTGCCAGTTTGGAGGGGGCGATAAAGACCCAGTACTTC. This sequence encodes CASLEGAIKTQYF.

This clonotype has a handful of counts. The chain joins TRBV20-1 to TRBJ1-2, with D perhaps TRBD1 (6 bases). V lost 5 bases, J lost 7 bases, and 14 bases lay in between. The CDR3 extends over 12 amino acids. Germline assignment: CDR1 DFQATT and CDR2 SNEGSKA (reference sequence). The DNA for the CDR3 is TGCAGTGCTCGGACAGTAAGCAGTGGCTACACCTTC. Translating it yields CSARTVSSGYTF.

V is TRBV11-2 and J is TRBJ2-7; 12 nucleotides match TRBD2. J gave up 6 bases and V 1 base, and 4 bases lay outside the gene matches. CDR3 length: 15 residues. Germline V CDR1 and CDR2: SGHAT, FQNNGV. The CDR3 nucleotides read TGTGCCAGCAGCTTAGCCGGACTAGCGGGGACCGAGCAGTACTTC. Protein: CASSLAGLAGTEQYF.

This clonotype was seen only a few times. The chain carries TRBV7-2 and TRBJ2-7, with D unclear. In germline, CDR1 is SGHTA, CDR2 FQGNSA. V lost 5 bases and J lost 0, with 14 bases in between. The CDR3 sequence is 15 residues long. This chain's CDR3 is CASSPGPTTSYEQYF. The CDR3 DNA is TGTGCCAGCAGCCCCGGACCGACCACCTCCTACGAGCAGTACTTC.

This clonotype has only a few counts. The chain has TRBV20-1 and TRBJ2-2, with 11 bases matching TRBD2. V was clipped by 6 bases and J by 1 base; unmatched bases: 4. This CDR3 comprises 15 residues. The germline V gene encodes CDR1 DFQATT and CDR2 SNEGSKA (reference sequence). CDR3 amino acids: CSAYTSGRNTGELFF. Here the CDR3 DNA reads TGCAGTGCGTATACTAGCGGGAGGAACACCGGGGAGCTGTTTTTT.